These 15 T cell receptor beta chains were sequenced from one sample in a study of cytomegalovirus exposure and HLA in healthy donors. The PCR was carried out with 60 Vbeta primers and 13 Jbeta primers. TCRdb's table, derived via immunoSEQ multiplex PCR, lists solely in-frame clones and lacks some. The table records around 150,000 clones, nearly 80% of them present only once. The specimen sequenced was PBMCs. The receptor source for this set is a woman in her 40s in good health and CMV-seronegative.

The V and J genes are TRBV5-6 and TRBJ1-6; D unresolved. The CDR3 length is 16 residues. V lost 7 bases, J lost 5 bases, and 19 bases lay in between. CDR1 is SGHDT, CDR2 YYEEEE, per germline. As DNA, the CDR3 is TGTGCCAGCCTGCGGAGGAGCTGGATCAATAATTCACCCCTCCACTTT. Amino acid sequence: CASLRRSWINNSPLHF.

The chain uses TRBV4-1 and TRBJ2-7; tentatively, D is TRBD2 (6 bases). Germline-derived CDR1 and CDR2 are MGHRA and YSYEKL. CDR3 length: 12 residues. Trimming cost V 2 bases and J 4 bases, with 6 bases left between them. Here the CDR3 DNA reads TGCGCCAGCAGCCAAAGCGGGTACGAGCAGTACTTC. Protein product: CASSQSGYEQYF.

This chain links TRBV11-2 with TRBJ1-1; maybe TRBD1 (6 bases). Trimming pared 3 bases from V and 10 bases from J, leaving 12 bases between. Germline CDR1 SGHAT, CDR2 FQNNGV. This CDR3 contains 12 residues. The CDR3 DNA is TGTGCCAGCAGCTTGGCACAGGGACGAGCTTTCTTT. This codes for CASSLAQGRAFF.

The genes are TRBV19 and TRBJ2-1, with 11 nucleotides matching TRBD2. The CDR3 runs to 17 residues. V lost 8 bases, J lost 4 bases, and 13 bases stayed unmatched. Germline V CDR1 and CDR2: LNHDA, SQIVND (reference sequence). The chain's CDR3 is CASRRNSGGGIYNEQFF. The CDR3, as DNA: TGTGCCAGTCGGCGTAATAGCGGGGGGGGGATTTACAATGAGCAGTTCTTC.

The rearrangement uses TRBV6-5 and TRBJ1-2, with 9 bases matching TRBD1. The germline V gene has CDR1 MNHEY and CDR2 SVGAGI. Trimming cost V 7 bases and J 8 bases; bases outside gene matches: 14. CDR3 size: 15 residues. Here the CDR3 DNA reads TGTGCCAGCACCCTTGCCGGGACAGGGATTGGAGGCTACACCTTC. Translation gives CASTLAGTGIGGYTF.

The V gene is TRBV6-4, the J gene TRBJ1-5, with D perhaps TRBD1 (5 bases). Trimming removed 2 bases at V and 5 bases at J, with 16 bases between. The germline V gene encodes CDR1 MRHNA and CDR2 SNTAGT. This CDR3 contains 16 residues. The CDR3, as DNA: TGTGCCAGCAGTGACGGGGCTTCCCTTAAACATCAGCCCCAGCATTTT. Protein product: CASSDGASLKHQPQHF.

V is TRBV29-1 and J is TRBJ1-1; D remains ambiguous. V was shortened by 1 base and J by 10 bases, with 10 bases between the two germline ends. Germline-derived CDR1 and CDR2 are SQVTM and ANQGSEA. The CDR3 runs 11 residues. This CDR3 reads CSVEGGVLAFF. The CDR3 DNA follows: TGCAGCGTTGAAGGAGGAGTCCTAGCTTTCTTT.

The CDR3 spells CASSDGRDINTEAFF. The DNA for the CDR3 is TGTGCCAGCAGTGACGGACGGGACATAAACACTGAAGCTTTCTTT. The chain links TRBV6-1 to TRBJ1-1, with a possible D match to TRBD1 (6 bases). From germline, CDR1 is MNHNS and CDR2 SASEGT. Between the trimmed V and J ends, which lost 3 bases and 2 bases, there was a span of 13 bases. The CDR3 has 15 residues.

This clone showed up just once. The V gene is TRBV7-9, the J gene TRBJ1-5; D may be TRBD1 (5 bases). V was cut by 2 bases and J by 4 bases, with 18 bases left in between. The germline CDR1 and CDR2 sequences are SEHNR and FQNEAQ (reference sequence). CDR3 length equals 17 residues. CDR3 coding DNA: TGTGCCAGCAGCTTATCGGTGAAGGGGCCCCTAAATCAGCCCCAGCATTTT. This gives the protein CASSLSVKGPLNQPQHF.

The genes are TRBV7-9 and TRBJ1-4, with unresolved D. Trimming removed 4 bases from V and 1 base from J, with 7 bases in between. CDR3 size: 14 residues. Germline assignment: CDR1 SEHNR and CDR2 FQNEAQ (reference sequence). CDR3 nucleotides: TGTGCCAGCAGCTGGGCCCTAACTAATGAAAAACTGTTTTTT. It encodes CASSWALTNEKLFF.

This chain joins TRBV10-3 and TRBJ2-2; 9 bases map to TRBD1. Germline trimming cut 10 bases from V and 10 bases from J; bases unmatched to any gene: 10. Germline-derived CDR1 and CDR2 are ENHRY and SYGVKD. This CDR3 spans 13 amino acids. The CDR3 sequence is CASSGTGNAELFF. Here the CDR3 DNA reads TGTGCCAGCTCCGGGACAGGGAATGCGGAGCTGTTTTTT.

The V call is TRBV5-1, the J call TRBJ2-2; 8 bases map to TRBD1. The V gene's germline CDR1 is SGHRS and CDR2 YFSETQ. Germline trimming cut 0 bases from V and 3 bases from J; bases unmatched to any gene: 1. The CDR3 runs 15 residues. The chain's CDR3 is CASSLGQGYTGELFF. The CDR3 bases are TGCGCCAGCAGCTTGGGACAGGGGTACACCGGGGAGCTGTTTTTT.

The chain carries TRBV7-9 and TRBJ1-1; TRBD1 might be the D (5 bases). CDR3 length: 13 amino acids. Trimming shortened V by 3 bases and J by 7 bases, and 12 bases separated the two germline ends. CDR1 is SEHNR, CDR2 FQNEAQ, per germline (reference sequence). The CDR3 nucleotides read TGTGCCAGCAGCTTCGACAGATACGATGAAGCTTTCTTT. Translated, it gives CASSFDRYDEAFF.

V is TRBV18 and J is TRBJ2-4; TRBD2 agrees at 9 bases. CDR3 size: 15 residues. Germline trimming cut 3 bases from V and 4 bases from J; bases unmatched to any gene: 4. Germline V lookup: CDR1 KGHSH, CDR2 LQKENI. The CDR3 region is CASSPPTSGKNIQYF. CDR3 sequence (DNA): TGTGCCAGCTCACCCCCGACTAGCGGTAAAAACATTCAGTACTTC.

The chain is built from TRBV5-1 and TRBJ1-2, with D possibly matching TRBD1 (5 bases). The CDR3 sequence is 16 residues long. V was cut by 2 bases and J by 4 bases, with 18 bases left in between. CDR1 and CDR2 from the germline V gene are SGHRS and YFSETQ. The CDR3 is CASSFNGGGGIYGYTF. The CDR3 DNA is TGCGCCAGCAGCTTCAACGGCGGCGGGGGGATCTATGGCTACACCTTC.